The 22 T cell receptor beta chains presented below share a single source sample, sequenced in a study of T cell responses to AZD1222 COVID-19 vaccine. TCRdb's copy holds only in-frame clones and misses some; the assay was immunoSEQ multiplex PCR. The sample has some 96,000 clones, over 75% seen once. The sequencing used peripheral blood, collected on day 0 of AZD1222 vaccination. The source is an adult in good health.

The CDR3 sequence is CASSLNYEQYF. For the CDR3, the DNA is TGTGCCAGCAGTTTGAACTACGAGCAGTACTTC. The chain employs TRBV28 and TRBJ2-7; D not resolved. V was shortened by 3 bases and J by 3 bases, with 3 bases between the two germline ends. The CDR3 is 11 residues long. The germline V gene encodes CDR1 MDHEN and CDR2 SYDVKM.

The rearrangement joins TRBV5-4 to TRBJ2-1; 7 nucleotides line up with TRBD2. The CDR3 spans 14 residues. Germline CDR1 SGHNT, CDR2 YYREEE (reference sequence). The V segment lost 3 bases and the J segment 5 bases; nucleotides outside the gene matches: 5. The CDR3 spells CASSSPSGDNEQFF. The CDR3 bases are TGTGCCAGCAGCTCCCCTAGCGGAGACAATGAGCAGTTCTTC.

J is TRBJ1-6 and V is TRBV2; possible D gene TRBD1, 6 bases. The germline V gene encodes CDR1 SNHLY and CDR2 FYNNEI. The CDR3 has 16 amino acids. The V and J ends lost 4 bases and 6 bases respectively, with 16 bases between them. The DNA for the CDR3 is TGTGCCAGCAGTGTCAGCCTACAAGGGGGTAATTCACCCCTCCACTTT. Amino acids: CASSVSLQGGNSPLHF.

The rearrangement links TRBV19 to TRBJ2-2; 11 nucleotides match TRBD2. This CDR3 has 14 residues. With V trimmed by 10 bases and J by 7 bases, 8 bases remained unmatched. CDR1 and CDR2 from the germline V gene are LNHDA and SQIVND (reference sequence). CDR3 nucleotide sequence: TGTGCCACCCAGACTAGCGGGACGTACGGGGAGCTGTTTTTT. It is translated as CATQTSGTYGELFF.

This chain connects TRBV27 to TRBJ2-7, with D perhaps TRBD2 (5 bases). Germline-derived CDR1 and CDR2 are MNHEY and SMNVEV (reference sequence). Trimming left V 10 bases short and J 0 bases short, with 13 bases between. The CDR3 runs 13 residues. The CDR3 spells CATLGRDSYEQYF. For the CDR3, the DNA is TGTGCCACCCTAGGACGGGACTCCTACGAGCAGTACTTC.

V gene TRBV7-9 combines with J gene TRBJ2-5; D perhaps matches TRBD1 (6 bases). Trimming stripped 7 bases from V and 2 bases from J, with 14 bases between. CDR3 size: 14 residues. Germline V CDR1 and CDR2: SEHNR, FQNEAQ (reference sequence). This chain's CDR3 is CASNPGTSQETQYF. Written as DNA, the CDR3 is TGTGCCAGCAACCCAGGGACATCACAAGAGACCCAGTACTTC.

V is TRBV9 and J is TRBJ2-6; a weak D match, TRBD2 (5 bases). V lost 0 bases, J lost 0 bases, and 10 bases lay in between. Germline-derived CDR1 and CDR2 are SGDLS and YYNGEE. The CDR3 runs 17 residues. The CDR3 sequence is CASSVAWESSGANVLTF. The CDR3 DNA sequence: TGTGCCAGCAGCGTAGCGTGGGAGAGCTCTGGGGCCAACGTCCTGACTTTC.

The chain combines TRBV19 with TRBJ1-5, with 9 bases identical to TRBD1. After removal of 7 bases from V and 4 bases from J, the junction contained 5 bases not matched to a gene. The CDR3 loop spans 14 amino acids. Per the germline V gene, CDR1 is LNHDA and CDR2 is SQIVND (reference sequence). The CDR3 DNA follows: TGTGCCAGTAAGTCTGGACAGGGGAATCAGCCCCAGCATTTT. It encodes CASKSGQGNQPQHF.

V usage is TRBV7-8 and J usage is TRBJ2-3; 8 bases line up with TRBD1. The ends lost 5 bases at V and 2 bases at J; junction bases unmatched: 6. The CDR3 is made up of 15 amino acids. The germline V gene has CDR1 SGHVS and CDR2 FQNEAQ. CDR3 loop: CASSMDRALTDTQYF. The CDR3 DNA is TGTGCCAGCAGCATGGACAGGGCCCTCACAGATACGCAGTATTTT.

The chain employs TRBV6-5 and TRBJ2-3; no firm D call. The CDR3 runs 11 residues. The V end was cut by 7 bases, the J end by 2 bases, with 4 bases between. CDR1 MNHEY and CDR2 SVGAGI come from the germline V gene. CDR3 coding DNA: TGTGCCAGCACTAACACAGATACGCAGTATTTT. Amino acids: CASTNTDTQYF.

The J gene is TRBJ1-6, the V gene TRBV20-1, with 9 positions matching TRBD1. This CDR3 region has 16 residues. The trim removed 3 bases at V and 9 bases at J, leaving 12 bases unmatched. CDR1 is DFQATT, CDR2 SNEGSKA, per germline (reference sequence). The CDR3 DNA sequence: TGCAGTGCTAGTATTACAGGGGGCCCTTTGGGTTCACCCCTCCACTTT. It translates to CSASITGGPLGSPLHF.

This chain's CDR3 is CASKYNRMGNTIYF. The CDR3 nucleotides read TGTGCCAGTAAATACAACAGGATGGGAAACACCATATATTTT. This sequence joins TRBV19 and TRBJ1-3, with D perhaps TRBD1 (5 bases). Trimming removed 7 bases at V and 4 bases at J, with 14 bases between. Looked up from germline, CDR1 is LNHDA and CDR2 is SQIVND (reference sequence). This CDR3 spans 14 amino acids.

The V gene is TRBV19, the J gene TRBJ1-2; D call uncertain. The CDR3 is 12 amino acids. The V end was cut by 2 bases, the J end by 8 bases, with 9 bases between. Germline lookup yields CDR1 LNHDA and CDR2 SQIVND (reference sequence). CDR3 DNA: TGTGCCAGTAGTATAAGAGGAGGCGGCTACACCTTC. This gives the protein CASSIRGGGYTF.

This chain uses TRBV2 with TRBJ1-1; D gene unclear. Germline values: CDR1 SNHLY, CDR2 FYNNEI. The CDR3 totals 14 residues. The germline V and J ends were trimmed by 4 bases and 0 bases, with 9 bases remaining between them. The CDR3 here is CASSGKVMNTEAFF. The DNA for the CDR3 is TGTGCCAGCAGTGGTAAGGTGATGAACACTGAAGCTTTCTTT.

This clone has more than one count but fewer than ten. The V and J genes are TRBV6-6 and TRBJ2-6; 10 positions match TRBD1. V shed 5 bases and J 3 bases; nucleotides not matched to a gene: 16. This CDR3 comprises 20 residues. Germline CDR1 and CDR2: MNHNY and SVGAGI (reference sequence). The CDR3 protein is CASSRLWKGQGFRGANVLTF. For the CDR3, the DNA is TGTGCCAGCAGTCGTCTTTGGAAGGGACAGGGGTTTCGTGGGGCCAACGTCCTGACTTTC.

The chain carries TRBV15 and TRBJ2-3; 10 bases are shared with TRBD2. After removal of 0 bases from V and 2 bases from J, the junction contained 11 bases not matched to a gene. This CDR3 has 19 residues. Germline loops: CDR1 LNHNV, CDR2 YYDKDF (reference sequence). CDR3 DNA: TGTGCCACCAGCAGAGATCAGCGCCGCGGGACTAGCGACACAGATACGCAGTATTTT. This codes for CATSRDQRRGTSDTDTQYF.

V gene TRBV18 combines with J gene TRBJ2-7, with 8 bases identical to TRBD1. Germline trimming cut 3 bases from V and 4 bases from J; bases unmatched to any gene: 2. Germline CDR1 and CDR2: KGHSH and LQKENI. CDR3 length equals 13 residues. The CDR3 bases are TGTGCCAGCTCACCCCGGGACAGGTACGAGCAGTACTTC. Translating gives CASSPRDRYEQYF.

The V gene is TRBV4-1, the J gene TRBJ1-2, with 8 bases that match TRBD1. J gave up 3 bases and V 1 base, and 7 bases lay outside the gene matches. The CDR3 covers 16 residues. CDR1 is MGHRA and CDR2 is YSYEKL in the germline V gene. CDR3 loop: CASSQVTGGLDYGYTF. The CDR3 DNA reads as TGCGCCAGCAGCCAAGTTACAGGGGGGTTAGACTATGGCTACACCTTC.

V is TRBV6-4 and J is TRBJ1-4, with D perhaps TRBD1 (5 bases). The CDR3 is 13 amino acids. Germline V gene lookup returns CDR1 MRHNA and CDR2 SNTAGT. The germline V and J ends were trimmed by 6 bases and 2 bases, with 7 bases remaining between them. CDR3 protein: CASSRDTNEKLFF. In DNA form, the CDR3 reads TGTGCCAGCAGCCGGGACACTAATGAAAAACTGTTTTTT.

This chain connects TRBV3-1 (or the pseudogene TRBV3-2) to TRBJ2-1, with D perhaps TRBD1 (5 bases). CDR3 length: 15 amino acids. V gave up 0 bases and J gave up 3 bases, with 9 bases separating them. Germline CDR1 is LGHDT and CDR2 is YNNKEL (reference sequence). DNA for the CDR3: TGTGCCAGCAGCCAAGAGGGGCTTGACTACAATGAGCAGTTCTTC. Its translation is CASSQEGLDYNEQFF.

V gene TRBV4-2 combines with J gene TRBJ2-2; no clear D gene. Germline V CDR1 and CDR2: LGHNA, YNFKEQ. The CDR3 runs 16 residues. The V gene lost 1 base and the J gene lost 4 bases, with 13 bases spanning the gap. CDR3 region: CASSQVSGMGTGELFF. The DNA of the CDR3 is TGTGCCAGCAGCCAAGTGAGTGGAATGGGCACCGGGGAGCTGTTTTTT.

The CDR3 is CATRQGARNTEAFF. DNA of the CDR3: TGTGCCACAAGACAGGGGGCAAGGAACACTGAAGCTTTCTTT. The chain employs TRBV24-1 and TRBJ1-1; 10 positions agree with TRBD1. The length of the CDR3 is 14 residues. Losses at the gene ends were 10 bases for V and 1 base for J; bases not matched to a gene: 5. In germline, CDR1 is KGHDR, CDR2 SFDVKD.